This record looks at one TCR beta chain sequence and its context. No antigen is known for it. The sample originates from a study of cytomegalovirus exposure and HLA in healthy donors. Study results and caveats: The study carried out a later analysis of TCR beta sequences. It associated approximately 15,000 of them with specific HLA alleles at a false discovery rate of 0.05. Indistinguishable V segments, including TRBV6-2 and TRBV6-3, were excluded. Over 150 TCR beta chains were listed as cytomegalovirus-associated. It was shown in a later analysis that HLA-associated TCR beta chains were more clonally expanded than other, equally common chains.

Germline loops: CDR1 SNHLY, CDR2 FYNNEI. This CDR3 contains 13 residues. Trimming cost V 7 bases and J 4 bases, with 13 bases left between them. Both 60 Vbeta primers and 13 Jbeta primers went into the PCR. The assay was immunoSEQ multiplex PCR, and TCRdb's table has in-frame clones only and misses some. The data show about 130,000 clones, around 83% seen once. The sequenced sample consisted of PBMCs. The TCR originated in a woman in her twenties or thirties in good health and CMV-seropositive. V gene TRBV2 combines with J gene TRBJ1-2; no firm D call. Written as DNA, the CDR3 is TGTGCCAGCAAGAGAGGAGTCGGCTATGGCTACACCTTC. Its protein is CASKRGVGYGYTF.